This T cell receptor beta chain was captured in a study of neoadjuvant nivolumab and ipilimumab in lung cancer (dated by TCRdb to about 2020). Some background on the complete study: Intravenous nivolumab was dosed at 3 mg/kg on days 1, 15 and 29, and in the combination arm ipilimumab 1 mg/kg was added on day 1 only. The study compared TCR repertoires in pretherapy (baseline) peripheral blood with TCR repertoires in tumors resected at surgery following neoadjuvant immune checkpoint blockade. The trial treated 40 to 45 patients with operable NSCLC: some 23 were randomized to nivolumab monotherapy and 21 to nivolumab plus ipilimumab. For each study arm, the primary endpoint of the trial was the rate of major pathologic response (MPR) in the intention-to-treat population. Seven patients had matched pretherapy and resected tumor pairs analyzed, with four treated with nivolumab and three with nivolumab plus ipilimumab. The paper's findings and limits, for the study overall: No significant correlation was found between TCR clonality and pathologic tumor regression, and only one major-pathologic-response sample was available for the clonality analysis. TCR richness and clonality were greater in resected tumors than in tumor-adjacent uninvolved lung, and increases were seen in more dual-therapy-treated tumors. From pretherapy to surgery, tumor T-cell richness and clonality increased in three of three dual-therapy tumors but in only two of four nivolumab-treated tumors. A small number of samples underwent TCR sequencing. TCR richness in pretherapy blood showed a positive correlation with richness in tumors resected after neoadjuvant therapy (Spearman R ≈ 0.8).

Of note for this clone: It lacks a known antigen. Base qualities are missing; no much larger clone stands one base away.

The germline V gene (reference sequence) yields MNHEY for CDR1 and SMNVEV for CDR2. V and J are trimmed by 2 bases and 4 bases, and the gene matches miss 4 bases of the junction. The cysteine opens and the phenylalanine closes a CDR3 of 14 amino acids. Just the 42-base CDR3 DNA is kept, in frame starting at base 1. Library method: the immunoSEQ multiplex PCR assay. Per the original workflow: Repertoires were summarized by richness and clonality, and significantly expanded and contracted clones were identified between pre- and post-therapy samples. What TCRdb holds here is the immuneACCESS table cut down to in-frame rearrangements. Part of the clones is not present; checked against another copy, under half of the missing clones reflect an unresolved V gene, and the others are unexplained. V and J calls and clone size come straight from that table; D and trimming were deduced from the DNA. The table for this sample lists 25,000 to 30,000 clones; 76% of them were counted only once. About 20% of the sample is in the top ten clones.

The time point label here, explained by the study, means: at surgical resection after neoadjuvant nivolumab +/- ipilimumab. Samples were obtained from the phase 2 randomized NEOSTAR trial, in which neoadjuvant nivolumab or nivolumab plus ipilimumab followed by surgery was tested in operable NSCLC. This sequence was found in an adult with non-small cell lung cancer. Sequences were derived from tumor tissue, sampled after neoadjuvant nivolumab, alone or with ipilimumab, at or shortly before surgery. The rearranged chain carries TRBV27 and TRBJ1-2; the junction holds 7 bases that match TRBD1. The CDR3 corresponds to CASSLRGPGYGYTF. The nucleotide sequence reads as follows: TGTGCCAGCAGTTTAAGGGGGCCCGGCTATGGCTACACCTTC.